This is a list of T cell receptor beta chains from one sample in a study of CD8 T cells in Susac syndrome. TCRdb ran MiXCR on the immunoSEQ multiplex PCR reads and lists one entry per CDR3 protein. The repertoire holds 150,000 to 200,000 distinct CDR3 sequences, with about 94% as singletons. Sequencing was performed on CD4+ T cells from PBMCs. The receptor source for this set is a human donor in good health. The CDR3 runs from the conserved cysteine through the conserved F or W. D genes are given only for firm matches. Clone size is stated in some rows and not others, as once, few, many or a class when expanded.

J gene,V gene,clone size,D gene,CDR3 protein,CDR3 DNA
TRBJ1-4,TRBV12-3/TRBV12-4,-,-,CASSLGREKLFF,TGTGCCAGCAGTTTAGGAAGGGAAAAACTGTTTTTT
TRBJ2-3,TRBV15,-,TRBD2,CATSTPGTTRDTQYF,TGTGCCACCAGCACGCCCGGGACTACCCGAGATACGCAGTATTTT
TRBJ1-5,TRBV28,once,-,CASSLPGNQPQHF,TGTGCCAGCAGTTTGCCGGGGAATCAGCCCCAGCATTTT
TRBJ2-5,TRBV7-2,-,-,CASSYQGRQETQYF,TGTGCCAGCAGCTATCAGGGTCGGCAAGAGACCCAGTACTTC
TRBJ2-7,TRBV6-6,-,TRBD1,CASSYGTVFSYEQYF,TGTGCCAGCAGTTACGGGACAGTCTTCTCCTACGAGCAGTACTTC
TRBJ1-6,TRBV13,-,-,CASSFSVGYSPLHF,TGTGCCAGCAGCTTTTCGGTGGGGTATTCACCCCTCCACTTT
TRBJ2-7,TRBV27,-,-,CASGPLGYEQYF,TGTGCCAGCGGCCCGTTAGGCTACGAGCAGTACTTC
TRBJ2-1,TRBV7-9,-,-,CASSLEGVGNEQFF,TGTGCCAGCAGCTTAGAGGGAGTGGGCAATGAGCAGTTCTTC
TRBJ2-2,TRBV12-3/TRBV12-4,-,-,CASSPPGSVNTGELFF,TGTGCCAGCAGTCCTCCAGGTTCGGTTAACACCGGGGAGCTGTTTTTT
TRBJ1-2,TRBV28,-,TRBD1,CASSYRGSSGYTF,TGTGCCAGCAGTTACAGGGGTTCATCCGGCTACACCTTC